The present T cell receptor (beta chain) was sequenced within a study of response to subunit inactivated influenza vaccine. V shed 9 bases and J shed 1 base, with 10 bases lying between them. This CDR3 region has 13 residues. In germline, CDR1 is WSHSY, CDR2 SAAADI. Via MiXCR, TCRdb re-called the RT-PCR reads, giving one row per CDR3 protein. The table has around 650,000 distinct CDR3 sequences, around a sixth seen once. This clonotype was observed at least ten times. The TCR sequence derives from a man aged 50-59 years who received an inactivated influenza vaccine. The chain combines TRBV10-2 with TRBJ2-1; D unresolved. The material was PBMCs from blood, obtained 12 days after vaccination. CDR3: CASSPESYNEQFF. The CDR3 DNA reads TGCGCCAGTAGCCCCGAGTCCTACAATGAGCAGTTCTTC.